This T cell receptor (beta chain) is from a study of sequential checkpoint blockade in melanoma (dated by TCRdb to 2018 to 2020). General notes on the study: Patients were randomized 1:1 to first-line nivolumab followed by ipilimumab (arm A) or ipilimumab followed by nivolumab (arm B). Maintenance nivolumab was given following each of the two trial sequences.

Concerning this clone itself: The antigen this receptor binds is unknown. Per-base quality was not reported, and no clone a single base away is much larger than it.

Including cysteine and phenylalanine, the CDR3 has 16 amino acids. The CDR3 DNA has 48 bases and is translated from base 1. V trim: 0 bases; J trim: 4 bases; unmatched bases: 6. From a lookup of the germline V gene, CDR1 and CDR2 are SGHRS and YFSETQ. The immunoSEQ Assay was used to immunosequence TCRbeta CDR3 regions from genomic DNA. Before high-throughput sequencing, genomic DNA was amplified using bias-controlled multiplex PCR. On the study's bioinformatics: To quantify the absolute abundance of each unique TCRbeta CDR3 region, the sequences were collapsed and filtered. Clonality, defined as 1 minus Pielou's evenness, was calculated using only productive rearrangements. Clones with significantly greater frequencies in on-treatment versus baseline samples were identified using a previously published method. The table was pulled from immuneACCESS by TCRdb, which kept in-frame rearrangements only. Such tables lose some clones; where checked, under half of the loss comes from unresolved V genes, and the rest has no known cause. The V and J calls and clone size come from that table; D and trimming were worked out from the DNA. The sample records 25,000 to 30,000 clones, about 80% of which are singletons. 10% to 15% of the sample is in the top ten clones.

What the authors observed across the whole study: Larger, independent patient cohorts are needed to validate the response-prediction model that combines TCR metrics and mutation burden.

What the treatment or condition label conveys for this sample: randomized to nivolumab then ipilimumab (arm A) or the reverse (arm B). None of the trial patients had been given prior DNA-damaging chemotherapy. On a FACS Aria II flow cytometer, live CD3+CD8+ cells that were negative for CD19 and CD56 were sorted from thawed PBMCs. Samples came from patients with melanoma in CheckMate 064, a randomized, open-label phase II trial of sequential checkpoint blockade. Peripheral blood mononuclear cells were collected by leukapheresis, purified with Ficoll-Paque, and frozen in human serum with 10% DMSO. Purity of sorted blood CD3+CD8+ cells was verified at >95% immediately after sorting, followed by DNA extraction.

This receptor chain uses TRBV5-1 and TRBJ2-3; TRBD2 lines up with 9 middle nucleotides. Sample: CD8+ T cells sorted from blood (inferred from file names), taken from a patient given nivolumab and ipilimumab in sequence. The clonotype was recovered from a human donor with melanoma. In nucleotide form, the sequence is TGCGCCAGCAGCTTGGAGGCTAGCGGGGTGCCAGATACGCAGTATTTT. Its translation reads: CASSLEASGVPDTQYF.